Below, 29 T cell receptor beta chains from the same sample are listed, as sequenced in a study of cytomegalovirus exposure and HLA in healthy donors (dated by TCRdb to the late 2010s). Library preparation used the immunoSEQ multiplex PCR assay. The multiplex PCR relied on a mix of 60 forward primers for TCR Vbeta segments and 13 reverse primers for TCR Jbeta segments. Entries here come from immuneACCESS through TCRdb and include only in-frame sequences with V and J called. Some clones fail to appear in such tables; in the studies checked, an unresolved V gene covers under half of the shortfall, and the cause of the remainder is unknown. This sample comprises some 200,000 clones, roughly 80% of them detected only once. Over 5.5% of the sample is held by the ten biggest clonotypes. The sample comprised PBMCs. All receptors derive from a man aged 35-49 years in good health and CMV-seropositive.

This rearrangement joins TRBV7-3 to TRBJ2-1, with unresolved D. Trimming took off 6 bases at V and 5 bases at J, with 8 bases between the two ends. Germline CDR1 SGHTA, CDR2 FQGTGA. The CDR3 consists of 12 residues. The CDR3 bases are TGTGCCAGCAGATCCCAAAACAATGAGCAGTTCTTC. Its protein product is CASRSQNNEQFF.

The chain has TRBV4-3 and TRBJ2-6, with TRBD2 as a possible D gene (7 bases). Germline CDR1 LGHNA, CDR2 YSLEER. The V and J ends lost 4 bases and 3 bases respectively, with 13 bases between them. This CDR3 is built from 16 residues. The CDR3 DNA reads TGCGCCAGCAGCCCGGGGAGGGGGGTTGGGGCCAACGTCCTGACTTTC. This encodes CASSPGRGVGANVLTF.

V and J are TRBV13 and TRBJ2-7; 9 bases fit TRBD2. In germline, CDR1 is PRHDT, CDR2 FYEKMQ (reference sequence). The CDR3 has 16 residues. V dropped 5 bases and J dropped 2; count of bases not matched to a gene: 10. CDR3 sequence: CASSLKSGGLPYEQYF. In DNA, the CDR3 is TGTGCCAGCAGCCTGAAAAGCGGGGGGCTTCCCTACGAGCAGTACTTC. Complete variable domain (other parts from reference TRBV13 and TRBJ2-7): AAGVIQSPRHLIKEKRETATLKCYPIPRHDTVYWYQQGPGQDPQFLISFYEKMQSDKGSIPDRFSAQQFSDYHSELNMSSLELGDSALYFCASSLKSGGLPYEQYFGPGTRLTVT.

This clone appeared once. The chain joins TRBV28 to TRBJ1-4; a weak D match, TRBD1 (5 bases). V was pared by 2 bases and J by 4 bases, with 14 bases between. Germline loops: CDR1 MDHEN, CDR2 SYDVKM. This CDR3 contains 16 residues. Here the CDR3 DNA reads TGTGCCAGCAGTTTAAGGGCCCAGGGCCTTAATGAAAAACTGTTTTTT. It yields the protein CASSLRAQGLNEKLFF.

The genes are TRBV6-6 and TRBJ1-1; maybe TRBD1 (6 bases). Germline lookup yields CDR1 MNHNY and CDR2 SVGAGI (reference sequence). V was clipped by 11 bases and J by 9 bases, with 16 bases between them. The CDR3 extends over 11 amino acids. In DNA form, the CDR3 reads TGTGCCTCACAGGCAGGGGTCCAAGCTTTCTTT. It translates to CASQAGVQAFF.

The V gene is TRBV29-1, the J gene TRBJ2-7; D might be TRBD1 (6 bases). This CDR3 contains 11 residues. Germline assignment: CDR1 SQVTM and CDR2 ANQGSEA. V lost 6 bases to trimming and J lost 2 bases, with 8 bases between them. The CDR3 nucleotides are TGCAGCGTCAGGGACACCTACGAGCAGTACTTC. Amino acid sequence: CSVRDTYEQYF.

This clone was picked up one time. V is TRBV27 and J is TRBJ1-1; the match to TRBD1 covers 7 bases. Trimming took 5 bases from V and 0 from J; bases not matched to a gene: 9. Germline V lookup: CDR1 MNHEY, CDR2 SMNVEV (reference sequence). CDR3 length equals 16 residues. CDR3 DNA: TGTGCCAGCAGTCTTCGGACAGGTCGTTTGAACACTGAAGCTTTCTTT. This translates into CASSLRTGRLNTEAFF.

The genes are TRBV30 and TRBJ2-3; 8 bases align to TRBD2. The CDR3 is made up of 12 amino acids. J lost 11 bases, V lost 0 bases, and 4 bases had no gene match. The V gene's germline CDR1 is GTSNPN and CDR2 SVGIG (reference sequence). CDR3 region: CAWSVSAGVQYF. CDR3 nucleotides: TGTGCCTGGAGTGTATCAGCGGGGGTGCAGTATTTT.

V gene TRBV19 combines with J gene TRBJ1-1; TRBD1 agrees at 7 bases. This CDR3 contains 17 residues. The V gene end was trimmed by 3 bases and the J gene end by 4 bases; junction bases not matched to a gene: 14. Germline assignment: CDR1 LNHDA and CDR2 SQIVND (reference sequence). Here the CDR3 DNA reads TGTGCCAGTAGTATCGCGTCGGTAGGGACAGAGGCCACTGAAGCTTTCTTT. Protein sequence: CASSIASVGTEATEAFF.

This clone was detected only a few times. The CDR3: CAWSPRGRRPQHF. The CDR3 region has the DNA TGTGCCTGGAGTCCCAGGGGGAGGCGGCCCCAGCATTTT. The chain links TRBV30 to TRBJ1-5, with TRBD1 identical over 7 bases. The CDR3 consists of 13 residues. V trimming: 2 bases; J trimming: 9 bases; junction bases outside the gene matches: 7. Germline lookup yields CDR1 GTSNPN and CDR2 SVGIG (reference sequence).

The gene calls are TRBV19 and TRBJ2-7; 13 bases fit TRBD2. The length of the CDR3 is 19 residues. Germline CDR1 LNHDA, CDR2 SQIVND (reference sequence). V gave up 6 bases and J gave up 0 bases; unmatched junction bases: 14. CDR3 region: CASSIRSGLAGRLSYEQYF. The CDR3 bases are TGTGCCAGTAGCATACGGTCGGGACTAGCGGGGAGACTCTCCTACGAGCAGTACTTC. Based on the CDR3 plus reference TRBV19 and TRBJ2-7, the full variable domain is DGGITQSPKYLFRKEGQNVTLSCEQNLNHDAMYWYRQDPGQGLRLIYYSQIVNDFQKGDIAEGYSVSREKKESFPLTVTSAQKNPTAFYLCASSIRSGLAGRLSYEQYFGPGTRLTVT.

This clone showed up just a few times. This chain links TRBV4-3 with TRBJ2-5, with 11 bases fitting TRBD2. This CDR3 has 15 amino acids. Unmatched junction bases numbered 2, after V lost 1 base and J lost 4 bases. Looked up from germline, CDR1 is LGHNA and CDR2 is YSLEER. CDR3 in amino acids: CASSQGSGGAETQYF. In DNA, the CDR3 is TGCGCCAGCAGCCAAGGTAGCGGGGGGGCAGAGACCCAGTACTTC.

The chain uses TRBV4-3 and TRBJ2-7, with 12 bases identical to TRBD2. Trimming removed 4 bases from V and 4 bases from J; junction bases left unmatched: 5. This CDR3 has 15 residues. Looked up from germline, CDR1 is LGHNA and CDR2 is YSLEER. The CDR3 coding sequence is TGCGCCAGCAGCCTCTGGACTAGCGGGGAATACGAGCAGTACTTC. Translation: CASSLWTSGEYEQYF.

The CDR3 DNA reads TGTGCCAGCAGGGCGGGGGGGCGGTACAATGAGCAGTTCTTC. The encoded protein is CASRAGGRYNEQFF. The chain couples TRBV27 to TRBJ2-1, with 9 bases identical to TRBD2. With V trimmed by 6 bases and J by 4 bases, 4 bases remained unmatched. The CDR3 totals 14 residues. CDR1 MNHEY and CDR2 SMNVEV come from the germline V gene (reference sequence).

This clone occurred once. V is TRBV7-3 and J is TRBJ2-1, with D possibly being TRBD2 (7 bases). Germline V gene sequence: CDR1 SGHTA, CDR2 FQGTGA. The CDR3 has 11 amino acids. The V end lost 8 bases, the J end lost 9 bases, and 11 bases lay between the germline ends. The CDR3 sequence: CASGGAGEQFF. CDR3 sequence (DNA): TGTGCCAGCGGGGGGGCGGGTGAGCAGTTCTTC.

The rearrangement joins TRBV2 to TRBJ2-2; D uncertain. Trimming removed 7 bases at V and 3 bases at J, with 9 bases between. This CDR3 contains 13 residues. Germline-derived CDR1 and CDR2 are SNHLY and FYNNEI. The chain's CDR3 is CASTEKYTGELFF. CDR3 nucleotide sequence: TGTGCCAGCACAGAAAAGTACACCGGGGAGCTGTTTTTT.

The chain links TRBV19 to TRBJ1-6; D call uncertain. Trimming took off 4 bases at V and 3 bases at J, with 13 bases between the two ends. Germline V gene data show CDR1 as LNHDA and CDR2 as SQIVND (reference sequence). This CDR3 spans 16 amino acids. The CDR3 bases are TGTGCCAGTAGTAGATTGCTTGAGAACTATAATTCACCCCTCCACTTT. This translates into CASSRLLENYNSPLHF.

The rearrangement links TRBV29-1 to TRBJ2-3; possible D gene TRBD2, 5 bases. V was trimmed by 3 bases and J by 6 bases, leaving 10 bases between them. The CDR3 is 12 residues long. Germline values: CDR1 SQVTM, CDR2 ANQGSEA. CDR3 in amino acids: CSVDLTRDTQYF. The CDR3 coding sequence is TGCAGCGTTGATTTAACTAGGGATACGCAGTATTTT.

This clone was detected a few times. This rearrangement joins TRBV9 to TRBJ2-2, with a possible D match to TRBD2 (6 bases). The CDR3 contains 14 residues. V lost 4 bases and J lost 6, with 13 bases in between. CDR1 and CDR2 from the germline V gene are SGDLS and YYNGEE. The CDR3 DNA is TGTGCCAGCAGCACCCGACTAGGGCCCGGGGAGCTGTTTTTT. Its protein is CASSTRLGPGELFF.

The chain has TRBV15 and TRBJ2-7; a weak D match, TRBD1 (6 bases). Germline values: CDR1 LNHNV, CDR2 YYDKDF (reference sequence). The CDR3 is 15 residues long. Trimming left V 4 bases short and J 2 bases short, with 15 bases between. CDR3 nucleotide sequence: TGTGCCACCAGCACACCGGGACAAGGGACCTACGAGCAGTACTTC. It codes for CATSTPGQGTYEQYF.

A single count supports this clone. V usage is TRBV6-5 and J usage is TRBJ1-3; TRBD1 might be the D (5 bases). The CDR3 is made up of 15 amino acids. V was trimmed by 0 bases and J by 4 bases, leaving 10 bases between them. Germline V gene lookup returns CDR1 MNHEY and CDR2 SVGAGI. The CDR3 region has the DNA TGTGCCAGCAGTTACTCGAGGGGAGGAGGAAACACCATATATTTT. Its protein is CASSYSRGGGNTIYF.

The V call is TRBV5-6, the J call TRBJ1-5, with 7 bases matching TRBD1. V lost 5 bases to trimming and J lost 0 bases; unmatched junction nucleotides: 11. Germline V gives CDR1 SGHDT, CDR2 YYEEEE. This CDR3 spans 17 amino acids. CDR3 in DNA: TGTGCCAGCAGATCACAGGGGAGTGAATTTAGCAATCAGCCCCAGCATTTT. Translating it yields CASRSQGSEFSNQPQHF. The variable domain in full, completed from reference TRBV5-6 and TRBJ1-5, reads DAGVTQSPTHLIKTRGQQVTLRCSPKSGHDTVSWYQQALGQGPQFIFQYYEEEERQRGNFPDRFSGHQFPNYSSELNVNALLLGDSALYLCASRSQGSEFSNQPQHFGDGTRLSIL.

The chain joins TRBV14 to TRBJ1-2, with D unclear. CDR1 and CDR2 from the germline V gene are SGHDN and FVKESK. The CDR3 length is 15 residues. V was shortened by 2 bases and J by 4 bases, with 14 bases between the two germline ends. CDR3 residues: CASSQKADPGYGYTF. The CDR3 coding sequence is TGTGCCAGCAGCCAAAAAGCGGACCCTGGCTATGGCTACACCTTC.

The chain has TRBV7-2 and TRBJ1-2; TRBD1 is a possible D gene (5 bases). Germline CDR1 and CDR2: SGHTA and FQGNSA. The CDR3 covers 13 residues. V lost 6 bases and J 4 bases, leaving 12 bases between the germline ends. In DNA, the CDR3 is TGTGCCAGCAGTCCGACAGCCATCTATGGCTACACCTTC. Translated: CASSPTAIYGYTF.

The chain carries TRBV30 and TRBJ1-1; D possibly corresponds to TRBD1 (5 bases). The CDR3 has 15 residues. V lost 1 base to trimming and J lost 0 bases, with 12 bases between them. The V gene's germline CDR1 is GTSNPN and CDR2 SVGIG (reference sequence). CDR3 sequence reads: CAWSALQALNTEAFF. As DNA, the CDR3 is TGTGCCTGGAGTGCCTTACAGGCCTTGAACACTGAAGCTTTCTTT.

This clone showed up just a few times. A read error may produce the germline difference seen at one junction end. The CDR3 bases are TGTGCCAGCAGTTTGGACAGGGGTAGAGGAAACACCATATATTTT. This gives the protein CASSLDRGRGNTIYF. The chain uses TRBV5-6 and TRBJ1-3, with 9 nucleotides matching TRBD1. The CDR3 consists of 15 residues. The germline V gene has CDR1 SGHDT and CDR2 YYEEEE. Filled out from reference TRBV5-6 and TRBJ1-3, the complete variable domain reads DAGVTQSPTHLIKTRGQQVTLRCSPKSGHDTVSWYQQALGQGPQFIFQYYEEEERQRGNFPDRFSGHQFPNYSSELNVNALLLGDSALYLCASSLDRGRGNTIYFGEGSWLTVV.

Concerning this clone: The same CDR3 arises from other DNA sequences in this sample as well. CDR3 DNA sequence: TGTGCCAGTAGTATAGTCCCAGGGACCTACAATGAGCAGTTCTTC. Translated, it gives CASSIVPGTYNEQFF. This rearrangement joins TRBV19 to TRBJ2-1; D might be TRBD1 (5 bases). Trimming shortened V by 1 base and J by 2 bases, and 9 bases separated the two germline ends. CDR1 is LNHDA, CDR2 SQIVND, per germline (reference sequence). The CDR3 is 15 residues long.

This rearrangement joins TRBV7-2 to TRBJ2-7; D call uncertain. The CDR3 has 13 residues. Germline V gives CDR1 SGHTA, CDR2 FQGNSA. Trimming took 5 bases from V and 5 from J, leaving 13 bases between them. For the CDR3, the DNA is TGTGCCAGCAGCGGGCACAGAATCCACGAGCAGTACTTC. Its protein is CASSGHRIHEQYF.

The rearrangement uses TRBV18 and TRBJ1-5; 12 nucleotides agree with TRBD1. Germline V gives CDR1 KGHSH, CDR2 LQKENI. The CDR3 is 16 residues long. V dropped 3 bases and J dropped 5; count of bases not matched to a gene: 5. The CDR3 protein is CASSPRDRGRDQPQHF. The CDR3 nucleotides read TGTGCCAGCTCACCGCGGGACAGGGGGCGAGATCAGCCCCAGCATTTT.